This entry concerns a single T cell receptor beta chain. Antigen specificity is unknown. The CDR3 loop spans 14 amino acids. Germline V gene lookup returns CDR1 SGHKS and CDR2 YYEKEE (reference sequence). Trimming left V 5 bases short and J 0 bases short, with 11 bases between. A sample-barcoded 5' primer and a J-beta primer mix were used in a second PCR of roughly 7 to 11 cycles. Sequencing of every sample gave 2.5 million or more CDR3-containing paired-end reads. Via MiXCR, TCRdb re-called the 5' RACE reads, giving one row per CDR3 protein. The sample lists more than 550,000 distinct CDR3 sequences, 22% occurring once. Each sample yielded at least 6 million isolated PBMCs. This sample was included in a study of blood T cells in healthy people across ages. Whole-study findings and limits: Age showed a roughly linear inverse relationship with TCR beta diversity per million T cells. CMV status of donors was unknown, possibly confounding expanded clonotype changes.

Sequencing input: blood. The clonotype comes from a man aged 70 or older in good health. This rearrangement joins TRBV5-5 to TRBJ1-1, with D unresolved. The CDR3 sequence: CASRWAVLNTEAFF. The CDR3 DNA is TGTGCCAGCAGATGGGCGGTTCTGAACACTGAAGCTTTCTTT.